Each of the 20 T cell receptor beta chains below was sequenced from the same sample in a study of T cells in Graves' hyperthyroidism and ophthalmopathy. RNA transcripts yielded amplified TCR beta CDR3 regions. Using the HTBI primer set, a first-round RT-PCR was run on the TCR CDR3. TCRdb reanalysed the multiplex PCR reads using MiXCR and keeps one entry per CDR3 protein. The sample has 540,000 or so distinct CDR3 sequences, 40% to 55% seen once. The sequencing input was peripheral blood or thyroid tissue (not recorded which). The source of these receptors is an adult woman with Graves' disease, either hyperthyroidism or ophthalmopathy (not recorded which).

The chain joins TRBV10-3 to TRBJ1-5; weak D call: TRBD1 (6 bases). CDR1 is ENHRY, CDR2 SYGVKD, per germline. Trimming took off 4 bases at V and 4 bases at J, with 11 bases between the two ends. The CDR3 is 14 residues long. CDR3 sequence (DNA): TGTGCCATCAGTGGTGGACAGCGTAATCAGCCCCAGCATTTT. Translation: CAISGGQRNQPQHF.

Turning to this clonotype: Because it lacks the conserved phenylalanine or tryptophan at the end, this CDR3 is likely a read error. It is unclear where the CDR3 begins or ends on the DNA, so no DNA is shown, and the CDR3 is as TCRdb lists it. The chain joins TRBV7-9 to TRBJ1-1. A total of 8 residues make up the CDR3, ends included. Germline V gene lookup returns CDR1 SEHNR and CDR2 FQNEAQ (reference sequence). CDR3 residues: CASSKIAM.

This clonotype was observed many times. The V gene is TRBV2, the J gene TRBJ1-2; D unresolved. The CDR3 loop spans 14 amino acids. V lost 9 bases and J lost 2, with 16 bases in between. Per the germline V gene, CDR1 is SNHLY and CDR2 is FYNNEI. The CDR3 region is CARLAVSPNYGYTF. As DNA, the CDR3 is TGTGCCAGATTAGCCGTATCGCCGAACTATGGCTACACCTTC.

This clonotype was counted at least ten times. The V gene is TRBV14, the J gene TRBJ2-7; D unresolved. Per germline, CDR1 SGHDN and CDR2 FVKESK. V dropped 3 bases and J dropped 3 bases, with 9 bases sitting between them. This CDR3 spans 13 amino acids. In DNA form, the CDR3 reads TGTGCCAGCAGCCACATTAGGGTCTACGAGCAGTACTTC. Amino acids: CASSHIRVYEQYF. The variable domain in full, completed from reference TRBV14 and TRBJ2-7, reads EAGVTQFPSHSVIEKGQTVTLRCDPISGHDNLYWYRRVMGKEIKFLLHFVKESKQDESGMPNNRFLAERTGGTYSTLKVQPAELEDSGVYFCASSHIRVYEQYFGPGTRLTVT.

This clonotype was observed a single time. The rearrangement uses TRBV7-9 and TRBJ2-7; no clear D gene. Germline loops: CDR1 SEHNR, CDR2 FQNEAQ (reference sequence). V lost 5 bases and J lost 5, with 19 bases in between. The CDR3 length is 15 residues. CDR3 sequence reads: CASSPWDRWNHEQYF. The CDR3 coding sequence is TGTGCCAGCAGCCCGTGGGATAGGTGGAACCACGAGCAGTACTTC.

The rearrangement links TRBV6-5 to TRBJ1-1; D is ambiguous. This CDR3 has 14 residues. Germline V gene sequence: CDR1 MNHEY, CDR2 SVGAGI. The germline V and J ends were trimmed by 4 bases and 5 bases, with 14 bases remaining between them. In nucleotides, the CDR3 is TGTGCCAGCAGTTTAGTCGGAGGGTGGACTGAAGCTTTCTTT. Its protein is CASSLVGGWTEAFF.

The chain is built from TRBV7-2 and TRBJ2-5; no clear D. CDR3 length: 13 amino acids. In germline, CDR1 is SGHTA, CDR2 FQGNSA. With 7 bases removed from V and 1 base from J, the gap between germline ends came to 10 bases. The CDR3 DNA follows: TGTGCCAGCACCGAGTGGGGCCAAGAGACCCAGTACTTC. Its protein is CASTEWGQETQYF.

This clonotype was counted between two and nine times. The chain carries TRBV20-1 and TRBJ2-5; D is unresolved. The V end was cut by 3 bases, the J end by 5 bases, with 13 bases between. This CDR3 contains 13 residues. Germline CDR1 is DFQATT and CDR2 is SNEGSKA (reference sequence). The CDR3 region is CSASHAQRETQYF. CDR3 sequence (DNA): TGCAGTGCTAGCCATGCCCAGAGGGAGACCCAGTACTTC.

This clonotype has ten or more counts. CDR3 protein: CASSKRQGRYEQYF. The CDR3 DNA follows: TGTGCCAGCAGTAAAAGACAGGGGAGGTACGAGCAGTACTTC. The genes are TRBV7-9 and TRBJ2-7; 8 nucleotides agree with TRBD1. Germline CDR1 reads SEHNR; CDR2 reads FQNEAQ (reference sequence). This CDR3 is 14 amino acids long. After removal of 6 bases from V and 4 bases from J, the junction contained 8 bases not matched to a gene.

This clonotype was detected only a few times. The CDR3 carries no conserved terminal phenylalanine or tryptophan, so it likely arises from a read error. It is unclear where the CDR3 begins or ends on the DNA, so no DNA is shown, and the CDR3 is as TCRdb lists it. V gene TRBV10-1 combines with J gene TRBJ2-2. The CDR3 region is 8 residues in length, termini included. Germline loops: CDR1 WNHNN, CDR2 SYGVQD (reference sequence). This CDR3 is CASSEVVG.

The chain links TRBV10-3 to TRBJ1-2; 11 bases are a match to TRBD1. The CDR3 is 15 amino acids. V lost 6 bases, J lost 7 bases, and 10 bases stayed unmatched. Germline lookup yields CDR1 ENHRY and CDR2 SYGVKD. The CDR3 sequence: CAISGDRGIWSGYTF. DNA for the CDR3: TGTGCCATCAGCGGGGACAGGGGGATTTGGAGTGGCTACACCTTC.

This clonotype was seen ten or more times. This CDR3 is CASSDGGTGDYVTEAFF. Written as DNA, the CDR3 is TGCGCCAGCAGTGATGGTGGGACAGGGGACTATGTCACTGAAGCTTTCTTT. The rearrangement links TRBV10-2 to TRBJ1-1; 10 bases agree with TRBD1. V dropped 3 bases and J dropped 4; count of bases not matched to a gene: 11. The CDR3 runs to 17 residues. Germline CDR1 WSHSY, CDR2 SAAADI.

This clonotype was seen many times. V and J are TRBV10-3 and TRBJ1-2, with 7 bases lining up with TRBD1. The length of the CDR3 is 16 residues. J lost 7 bases, V lost 0 bases, and 11 bases had no gene match. From germline, CDR1 is ENHRY and CDR2 SYGVKD. CDR3 sequence reads: CAISESGDRISGGYTF. The CDR3 nucleotides read TGTGCCATCAGTGAGTCAGGGGACAGAATTTCTGGTGGCTACACCTTC.

This clonotype was detected ten times or more. J is TRBJ1-5 and V is TRBV6-5; D is unclear. The germline V and J ends were trimmed by 6 bases and 4 bases, with 10 bases remaining between them. The length of the CDR3 is 13 residues. From germline, CDR1 is MNHEY and CDR2 SVGAGI. CDR3 amino acids: CASRRDQNQPQHF. The CDR3 region has the DNA TGTGCCAGCAGACGTGATCAAAATCAGCCCCAGCATTTT.

The chain couples TRBV5-1 to TRBJ1-2; possible D gene TRBD1, 6 bases. This CDR3 has 14 residues. Looked up from germline, CDR1 is SGHRS and CDR2 is YFSETQ. V lost 2 bases and J lost 8, with 16 bases in between. The CDR3: CASSFGQIITGYTF. CDR3 coding DNA: TGCGCCAGCAGCTTCGGACAGATCATTACAGGCTACACCTTC.

This clonotype occurred many times. In DNA form, the CDR3 reads TGTGCCAGCAGCTTAGGGGACAGGGTACAAGAGACCCAGTACTTC. Its translation: CASSLGDRVQETQYF. This sequence joins TRBV7-3 and TRBJ2-5; the match to TRBD1 covers 9 bases. The CDR3 covers 15 residues. With 2 bases clipped from V and 2 bases from J, the junction kept 3 bases outside the gene matches. CDR1 is SGHTA and CDR2 is FQGTGA in the germline V gene. Using reference TRBV7-3 and TRBJ2-5 for the parts outside the CDR3, the full variable domain is GAGVSQTPSNKVTEKGKYVELRCDPISGHTALYWYRQSLGQGPEFLIYFQGTGAADDSGLPNDRFFAVRPEGSVSTLKIQRTERGDSAVYLCASSLGDRVQETQYFGPGTRLLVL.

This clonotype was observed many times. The chain is built from TRBV4-2 and TRBJ1-6, with D possibly being TRBD1 (6 bases). From germline, CDR1 is LGHNA and CDR2 YNFKEQ. V lost 0 bases to trimming and J lost 7 bases, with 10 bases between them. The CDR3 is 15 residues long. DNA of the CDR3: TGTGCCAGCAGCCAAGACAGGGGAGGGAATTCACCCCTCCACTTT. It codes for CASSQDRGGNSPLHF.

In this sample, this clonotype turned up many times. V usage is TRBV19 and J usage is TRBJ1-1; no clear D. Trimming pared 7 bases from V and 7 bases from J, leaving 16 bases between. Per germline, CDR1 LNHDA and CDR2 SQIVND (reference sequence). The CDR3 covers 13 residues. CDR3 DNA sequence: TGTGCCAGTATTGGTCCCAGACTCAATGAAGCTTTCTTT. Protein product: CASIGPRLNEAFF.

The chain combines TRBV20-1 with TRBJ1-2, with D perhaps TRBD1 (5 bases). The germline V and J ends were trimmed by 1 base and 0 bases, with 15 bases remaining between them. The length of the CDR3 is 16 residues. Germline V lookup: CDR1 DFQATT, CDR2 SNEGSKA (reference sequence). The CDR3 sequence: CSARGNVGGSNYGYTF. Here the CDR3 DNA reads TGCAGTGCTAGAGGAAACGTTGGGGGATCTAACTATGGCTACACCTTC.

V gene TRBV27 combines with J gene TRBJ1-5, with no clear D. The CDR3 is 12 amino acids. The germline CDR1 and CDR2 sequences are MNHEY and SMNVEV (reference sequence). Trimming removed 5 bases at V and 9 bases at J, with 11 bases between. The CDR3 spells CASSPGRGPQHF. CDR3 DNA: TGTGCCAGCAGTCCCGGGCGAGGGCCCCAGCATTTT.